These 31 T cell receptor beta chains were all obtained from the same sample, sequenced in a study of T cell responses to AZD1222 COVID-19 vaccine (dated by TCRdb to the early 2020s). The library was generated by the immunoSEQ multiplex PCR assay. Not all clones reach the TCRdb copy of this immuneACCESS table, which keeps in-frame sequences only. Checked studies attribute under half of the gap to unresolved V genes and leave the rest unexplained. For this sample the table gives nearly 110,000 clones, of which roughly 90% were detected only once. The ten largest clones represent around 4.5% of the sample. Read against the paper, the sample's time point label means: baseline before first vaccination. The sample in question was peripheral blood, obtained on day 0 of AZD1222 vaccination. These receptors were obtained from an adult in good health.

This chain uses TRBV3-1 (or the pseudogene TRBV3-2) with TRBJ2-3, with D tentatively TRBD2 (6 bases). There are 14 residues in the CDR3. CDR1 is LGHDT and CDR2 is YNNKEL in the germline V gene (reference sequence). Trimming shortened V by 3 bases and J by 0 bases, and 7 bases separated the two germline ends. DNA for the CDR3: TGTGCCAGCAGCCACGGGAGTAGCACAGATACGCAGTATTTT. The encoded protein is CASSHGSSTDTQYF.

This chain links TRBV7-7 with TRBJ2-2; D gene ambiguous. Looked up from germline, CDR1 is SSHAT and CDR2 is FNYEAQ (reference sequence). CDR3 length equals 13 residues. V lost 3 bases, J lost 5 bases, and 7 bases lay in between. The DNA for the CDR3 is TGTGCCAGCAGCTTTGGTCTGACCGGGGAGCTGTTTTTT. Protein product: CASSFGLTGELFF.

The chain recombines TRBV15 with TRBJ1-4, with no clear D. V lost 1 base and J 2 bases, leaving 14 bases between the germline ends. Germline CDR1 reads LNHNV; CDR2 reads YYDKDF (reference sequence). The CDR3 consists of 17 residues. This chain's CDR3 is CATSRGRQPRTNEKLFF. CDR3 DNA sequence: TGTGCCACCAGCAGAGGCCGCCAGCCCAGGACTAATGAAAAACTGTTTTTT.

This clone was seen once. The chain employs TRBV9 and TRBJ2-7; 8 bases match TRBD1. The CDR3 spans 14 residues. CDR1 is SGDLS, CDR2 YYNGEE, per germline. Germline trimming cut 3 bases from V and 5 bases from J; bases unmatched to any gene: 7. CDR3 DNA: TGTGCCAGCAGCGCTCAGGGGGCGTACGACGAGCAGTACTTC. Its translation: CASSAQGAYDEQYF.

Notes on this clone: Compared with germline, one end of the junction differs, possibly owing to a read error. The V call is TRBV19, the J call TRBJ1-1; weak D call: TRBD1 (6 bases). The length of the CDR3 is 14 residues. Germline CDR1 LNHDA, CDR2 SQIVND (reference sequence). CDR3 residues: CASSINTGNPEAFF. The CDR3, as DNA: TGTGCCAGTAGTATTAACACAGGGAACCCTGAAGCTTTCTTT.

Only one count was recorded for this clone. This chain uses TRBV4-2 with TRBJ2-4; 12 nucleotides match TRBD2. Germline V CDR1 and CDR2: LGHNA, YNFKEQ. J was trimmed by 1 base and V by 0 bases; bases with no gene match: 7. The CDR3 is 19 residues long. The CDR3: CASSQEFLAGGPAKNIQYF. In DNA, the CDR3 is TGTGCCAGCAGCCAAGAATTCCTAGCGGGGGGGCCGGCCAAAAACATTCAGTACTTC.

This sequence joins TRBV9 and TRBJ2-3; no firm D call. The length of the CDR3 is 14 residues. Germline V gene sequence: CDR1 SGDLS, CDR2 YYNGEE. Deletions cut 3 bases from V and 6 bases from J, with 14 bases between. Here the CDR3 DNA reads TGTGCCAGCAGCGCTGTCGGTACTGTGGATACGCAGTATTTT. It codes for CASSAVGTVDTQYF.

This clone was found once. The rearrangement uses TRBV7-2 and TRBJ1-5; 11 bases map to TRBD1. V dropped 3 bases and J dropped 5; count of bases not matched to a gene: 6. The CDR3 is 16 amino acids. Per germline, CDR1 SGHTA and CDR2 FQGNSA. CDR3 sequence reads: CASSFTPGQGDQPQHF. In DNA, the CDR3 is TGTGCCAGCAGCTTTACCCCGGGACAGGGGGATCAGCCCCAGCATTTT.

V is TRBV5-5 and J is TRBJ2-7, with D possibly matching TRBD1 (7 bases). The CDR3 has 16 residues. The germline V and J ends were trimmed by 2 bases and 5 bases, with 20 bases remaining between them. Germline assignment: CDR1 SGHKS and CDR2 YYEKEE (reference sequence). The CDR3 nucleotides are TGTGCCAGCAGCTTCGGGTGGCAGGGGGGTACTGACGAGCAGTACTTC. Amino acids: CASSFGWQGGTDEQYF. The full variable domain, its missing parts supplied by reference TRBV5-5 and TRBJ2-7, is DAGVTQSPTHLIKTRGQQVTLRCSPISGHKSVSWYQQVLGQGPQFIFQYYEKEERGRGNFPDRFSARQFPNYSSELNVNALLLGDSALYLCASSFGWQGGTDEQYFGPGTRLTVT.

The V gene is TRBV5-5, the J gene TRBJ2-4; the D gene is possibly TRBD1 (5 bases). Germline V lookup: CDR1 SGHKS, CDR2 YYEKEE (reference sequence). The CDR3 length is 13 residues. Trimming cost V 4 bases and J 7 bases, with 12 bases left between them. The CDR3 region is CASSIQASNIQYF. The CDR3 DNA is TGTGCCAGCAGCATACAGGCTTCGAACATTCAGTACTTC.

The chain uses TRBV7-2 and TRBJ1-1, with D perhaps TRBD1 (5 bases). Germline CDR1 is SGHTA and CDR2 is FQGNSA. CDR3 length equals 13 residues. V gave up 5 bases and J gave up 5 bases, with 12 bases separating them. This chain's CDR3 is CASSPGWGTEAFF. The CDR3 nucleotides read TGTGCCAGCAGCCCAGGGTGGGGAACTGAAGCTTTCTTT.

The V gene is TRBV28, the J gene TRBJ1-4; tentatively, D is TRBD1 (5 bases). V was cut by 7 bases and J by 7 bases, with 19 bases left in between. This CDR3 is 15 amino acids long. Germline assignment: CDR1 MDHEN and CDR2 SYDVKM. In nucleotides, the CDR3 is TGTGCCAGCACCCCAGCAGGGAGGGCCAGTGAAAAACTGTTTTTT. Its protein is CASTPAGRASEKLFF.

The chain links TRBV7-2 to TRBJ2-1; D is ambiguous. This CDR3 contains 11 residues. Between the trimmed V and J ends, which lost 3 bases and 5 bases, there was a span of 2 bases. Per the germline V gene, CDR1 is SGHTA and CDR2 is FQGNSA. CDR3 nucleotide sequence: TGTGCCAGCAGCTTTCACAATGAGCAGTTCTTC. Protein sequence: CASSFHNEQFF.

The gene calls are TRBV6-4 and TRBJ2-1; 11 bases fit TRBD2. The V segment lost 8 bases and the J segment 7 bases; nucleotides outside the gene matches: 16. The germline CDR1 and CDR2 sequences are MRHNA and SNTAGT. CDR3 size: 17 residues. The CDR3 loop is CASSPPPTSGSPNEQFF. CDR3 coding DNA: TGTGCCAGCTCGCCTCCCCCTACTAGCGGGAGCCCGAATGAGCAGTTCTTC.

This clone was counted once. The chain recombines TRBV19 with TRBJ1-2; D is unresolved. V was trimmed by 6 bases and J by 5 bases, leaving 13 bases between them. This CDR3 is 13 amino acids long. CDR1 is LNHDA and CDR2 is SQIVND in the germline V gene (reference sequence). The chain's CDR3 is CASSRDLVYGYTF. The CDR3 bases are TGTGCCAGTAGCCGAGATTTGGTGTATGGCTACACCTTC.

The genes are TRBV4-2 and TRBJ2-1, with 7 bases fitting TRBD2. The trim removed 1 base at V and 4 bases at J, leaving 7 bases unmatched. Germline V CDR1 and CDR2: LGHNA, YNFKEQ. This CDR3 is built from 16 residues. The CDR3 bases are TGTGCCAGCAGCCAAGTGGAGGGACTACGGTACAATGAGCAGTTCTTC. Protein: CASSQVEGLRYNEQFF.

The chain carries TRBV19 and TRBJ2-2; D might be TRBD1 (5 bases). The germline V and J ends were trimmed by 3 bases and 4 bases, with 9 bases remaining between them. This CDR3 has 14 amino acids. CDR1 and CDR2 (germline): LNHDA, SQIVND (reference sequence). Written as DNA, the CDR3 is TGTGCCAGTAGTATCGCAGGGTTCACCGGGGAGCTGTTTTTT. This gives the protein CASSIAGFTGELFF.

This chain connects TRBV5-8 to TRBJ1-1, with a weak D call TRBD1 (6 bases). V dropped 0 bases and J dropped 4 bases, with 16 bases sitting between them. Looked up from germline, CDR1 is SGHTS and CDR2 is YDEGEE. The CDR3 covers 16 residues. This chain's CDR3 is CASSLARGGAGTEAFF. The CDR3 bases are TGTGCCAGCAGCTTGGCCCGGGGGGGGGCGGGCACTGAAGCTTTCTTT.

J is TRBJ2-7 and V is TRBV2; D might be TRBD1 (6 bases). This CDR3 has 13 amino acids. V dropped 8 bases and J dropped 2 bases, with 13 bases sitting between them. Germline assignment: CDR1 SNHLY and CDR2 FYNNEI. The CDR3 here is CASRATGTYEQYF. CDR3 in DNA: TGTGCCAGCCGGGCGACAGGTACCTACGAGCAGTACTTC.

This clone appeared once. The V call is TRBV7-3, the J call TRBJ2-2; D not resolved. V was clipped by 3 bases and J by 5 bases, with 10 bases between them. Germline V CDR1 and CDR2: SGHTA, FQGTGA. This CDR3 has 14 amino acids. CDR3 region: CASSFGPLTGELFF. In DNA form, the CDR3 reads TGTGCCAGCAGCTTCGGGCCCCTAACCGGGGAGCTGTTTTTT.

The CDR3 nucleotides are TGTGCCTGGAGCCTGCCGGGACAGGGTATAAACATTCAGTACTTC. This encodes CAWSLPGQGINIQYF. The chain employs TRBV30 and TRBJ2-4; TRBD1 matches 9 bases. The junction had 9 bases not matched to a gene; V was cut back by 3 bases and J by 6 bases. The CDR3 runs to 15 residues. CDR1 and CDR2 from the germline V gene are GTSNPN and SVGIG (reference sequence).

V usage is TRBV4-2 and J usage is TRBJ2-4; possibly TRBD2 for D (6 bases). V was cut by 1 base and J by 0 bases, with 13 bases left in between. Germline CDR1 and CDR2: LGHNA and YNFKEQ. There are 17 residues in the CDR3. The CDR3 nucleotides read TGTGCCAGCAGCCAAGTCTTGGGGGGAGTAGCCAAAAACATTCAGTACTTC. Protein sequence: CASSQVLGGVAKNIQYF.

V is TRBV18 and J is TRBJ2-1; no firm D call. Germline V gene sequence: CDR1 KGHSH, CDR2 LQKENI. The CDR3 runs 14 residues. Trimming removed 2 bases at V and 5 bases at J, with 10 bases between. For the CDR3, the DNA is TGTGCCAGCTCACCATACGGTTTCCACAATGAGCAGTTCTTC. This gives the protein CASSPYGFHNEQFF.

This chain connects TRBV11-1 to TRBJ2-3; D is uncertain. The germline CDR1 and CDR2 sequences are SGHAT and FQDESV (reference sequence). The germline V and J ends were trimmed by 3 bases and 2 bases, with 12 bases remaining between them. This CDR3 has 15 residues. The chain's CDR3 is CASSLDGFPTDTQYF. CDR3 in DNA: TGTGCCAGCAGCTTGGACGGGTTCCCCACAGATACGCAGTATTTT.

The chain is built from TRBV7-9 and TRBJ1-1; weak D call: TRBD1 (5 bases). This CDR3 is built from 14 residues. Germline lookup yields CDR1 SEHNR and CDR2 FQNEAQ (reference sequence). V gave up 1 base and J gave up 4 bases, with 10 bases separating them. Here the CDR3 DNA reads TGTGCCAGCAGCTTAGTCGAAAGGGGCACTGAAGCTTTCTTT. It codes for CASSLVERGTEAFF.

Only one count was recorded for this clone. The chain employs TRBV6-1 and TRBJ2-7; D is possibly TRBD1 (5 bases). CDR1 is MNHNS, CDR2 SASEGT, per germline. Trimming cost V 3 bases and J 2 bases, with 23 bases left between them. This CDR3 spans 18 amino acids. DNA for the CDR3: TGTGCCAGCAGTGACAGGGTATTAGCCCTAGATTCTACCTACGAGCAGTACTTC. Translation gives CASSDRVLALDSTYEQYF.

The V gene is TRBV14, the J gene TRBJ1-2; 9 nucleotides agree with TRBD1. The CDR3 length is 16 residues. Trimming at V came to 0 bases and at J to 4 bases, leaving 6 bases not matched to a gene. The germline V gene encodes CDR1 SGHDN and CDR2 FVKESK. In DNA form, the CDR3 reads TGTGCCAGCAGCCAAGAAACAGGGGGCGCTGGCTATGGCTACACCTTC. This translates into CASSQETGGAGYGYTF.

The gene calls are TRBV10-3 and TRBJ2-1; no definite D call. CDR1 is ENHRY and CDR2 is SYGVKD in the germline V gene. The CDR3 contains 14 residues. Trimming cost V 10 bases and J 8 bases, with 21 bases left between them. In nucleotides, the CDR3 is TGTGCCACCCGACCCCCCGGGCAATCGGATGAGCAGTTCTTC. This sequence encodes CATRPPGQSDEQFF.

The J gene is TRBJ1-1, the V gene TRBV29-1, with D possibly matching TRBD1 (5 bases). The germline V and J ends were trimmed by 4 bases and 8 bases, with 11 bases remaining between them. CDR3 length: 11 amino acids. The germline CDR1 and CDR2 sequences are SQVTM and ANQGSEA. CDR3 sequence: CSVGWGQEAFF. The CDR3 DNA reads TGCAGCGTTGGGTGGGGCCAAGAAGCTTTCTTT.

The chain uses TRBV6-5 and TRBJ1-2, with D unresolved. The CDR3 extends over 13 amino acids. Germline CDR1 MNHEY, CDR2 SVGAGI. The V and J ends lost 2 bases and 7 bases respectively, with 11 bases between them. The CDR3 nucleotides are TGTGCCAGCAGTTACGACACCAATTTTGGCTACACCTTC. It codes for CASSYDTNFGYTF.

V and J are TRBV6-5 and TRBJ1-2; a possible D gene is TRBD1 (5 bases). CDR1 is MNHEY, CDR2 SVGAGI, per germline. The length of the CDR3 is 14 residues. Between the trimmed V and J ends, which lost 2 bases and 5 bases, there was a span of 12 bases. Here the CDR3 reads CASSYTFAGYGYTF. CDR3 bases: TGTGCCAGCAGTTACACCTTCGCAGGGTATGGCTACACCTTC.